This note documents a single T cell receptor beta chain sequence. Its target is not known. This sample stems from a study of a mutant IDH1 vaccine in newly diagnosed glioma. Whole-study context: The first vaccination came 4-6 weeks after radiotherapy alone, or with temozolomide cycles.

Time point noted: week 23, last vaccination. It was 300 ug of mutant IDH1 20-mer peptide that made up each vaccine dose, given with topical imiquimod. Profiling relied on immunoSEQ multiplex PCR, and the TCRdb table lists in-frame clones only, not all of them. The table has tens of thousands of clones, 75% to 90% seen once. V shed 6 bases and J shed 9 bases, with 15 bases lying between them. The germline CDR1 and CDR2 sequences are MNHEY and SVGAGI. The CDR3 loop spans 13 amino acids. Sample: PBMCs, taken from a glioma patient whose treatment included an IDH1 peptide vaccine. V usage is TRBV6-5 and J usage is TRBJ1-3; maybe TRBD1 (5 bases). The clonotype comes from a man between 35 and 55 years old with glioma. The CDR3 sequence: CASSGGLQGTIYF. In DNA, the CDR3 is TGTGCCAGCAGCGGGGGATTGCAGGGCACCATATATTTT.